Here is one TCR beta chain with its context. Cycle 7 day 1, cycle 4 day 1, and baseline were the timepoints at which blood was sampled. This sample stems from a study of OX40 agonist ivuxolimab in advanced cancers. Method: immunoSEQ multiplex PCR; TCRdb's copy keeps in-frame clones and lacks some. The sample shows tens of thousands of clones, 86% of them seen only once. The length of the CDR3 is 12 residues. Looked up from germline, CDR1 is GTSNPN and CDR2 is SVGIG (reference sequence). Sequencing was performed on CD4+ or CD8+ T cells sorted from blood, taken in a trial of the OX40 agonist ivuxolimab. The genes are TRBV30 and TRBJ2-5; the match to TRBD1 covers 10 bases. The assigned J gene may be wrong: the sequence end matches TRBJ2-7 better. The clonotype originates from an adult with an advanced solid tumor such as melanoma, head and neck, liver or kidney cancer. The CDR3 bases are TGTGCCTGGGGACAGGGGGACTACGAGCAGTACTTC. This codes for CAWGQGDYEQYF.